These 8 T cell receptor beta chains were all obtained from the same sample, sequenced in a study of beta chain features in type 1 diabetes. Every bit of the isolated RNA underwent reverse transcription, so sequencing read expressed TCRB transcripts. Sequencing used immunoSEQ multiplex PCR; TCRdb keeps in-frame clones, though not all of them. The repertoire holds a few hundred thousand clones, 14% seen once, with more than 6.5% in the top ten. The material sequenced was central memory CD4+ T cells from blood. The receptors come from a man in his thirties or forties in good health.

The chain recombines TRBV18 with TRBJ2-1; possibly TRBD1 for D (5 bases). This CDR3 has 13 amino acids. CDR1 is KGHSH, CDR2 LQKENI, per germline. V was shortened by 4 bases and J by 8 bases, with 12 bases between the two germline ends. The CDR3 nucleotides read TGTGCCAGCTCACAAGCTCAGGGCGATGAGCAGTTCTTC. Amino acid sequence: CASSQAQGDEQFF.

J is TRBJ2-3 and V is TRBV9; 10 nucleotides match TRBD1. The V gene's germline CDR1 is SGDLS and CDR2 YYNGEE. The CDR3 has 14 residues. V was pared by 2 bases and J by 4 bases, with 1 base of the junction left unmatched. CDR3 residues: CASSVDRGADTQYF. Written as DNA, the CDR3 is TGTGCCAGCAGCGTGGACAGGGGGGCAGATACGCAGTATTTT.

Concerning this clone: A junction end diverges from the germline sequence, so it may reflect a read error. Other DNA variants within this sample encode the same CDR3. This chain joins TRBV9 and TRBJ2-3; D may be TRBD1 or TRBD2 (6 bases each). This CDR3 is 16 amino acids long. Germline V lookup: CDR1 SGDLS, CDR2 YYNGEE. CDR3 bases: TGTGCCAGCAGCCCAAGAGGGACCGGAGGGGGAGATACACAGTATTTT. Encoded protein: CASSPRGTGGGDTQYF.

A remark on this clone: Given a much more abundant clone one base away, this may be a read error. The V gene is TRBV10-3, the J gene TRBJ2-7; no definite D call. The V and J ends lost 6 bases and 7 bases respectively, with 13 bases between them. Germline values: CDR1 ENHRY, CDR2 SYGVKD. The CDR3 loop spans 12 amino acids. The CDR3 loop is CAISAQDEEQYV. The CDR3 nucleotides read TGTGCCATCAGCGCCCAGGATGAAGAGCAGTACGTC.

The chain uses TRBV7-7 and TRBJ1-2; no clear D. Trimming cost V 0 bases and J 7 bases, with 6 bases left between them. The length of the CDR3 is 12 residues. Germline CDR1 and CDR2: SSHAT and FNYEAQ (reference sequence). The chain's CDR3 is CASSLARGGYTF. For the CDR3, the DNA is TGTGCCAGCAGCTTAGCGCGAGGTGGCTACACCTTC.

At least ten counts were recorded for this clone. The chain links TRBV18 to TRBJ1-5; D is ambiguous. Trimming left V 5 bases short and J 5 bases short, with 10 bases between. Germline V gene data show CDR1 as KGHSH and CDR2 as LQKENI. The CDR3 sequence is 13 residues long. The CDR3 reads CASSRSEDQPQHF. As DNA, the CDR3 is TGTGCCAGCTCAAGGTCAGAAGATCAGCCCCAGCATTTT. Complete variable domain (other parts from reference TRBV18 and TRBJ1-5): NAGVMQNPRHLVRRRGQEARLRCSPMKGHSHVYWYRQLPEEGLKFMVYLQKENIIDESGMPKERFSAEFPKEGPSILRIQQVVRGDSAAYFCASSRSEDQPQHFGDGTRLSIL.

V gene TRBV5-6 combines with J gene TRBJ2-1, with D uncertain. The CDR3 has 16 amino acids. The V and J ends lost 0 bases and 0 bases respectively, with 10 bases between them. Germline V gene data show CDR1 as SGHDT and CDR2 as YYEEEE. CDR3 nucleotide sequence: TGTGCCAGCAGCTTGGGTGGGCAGGTCTCCTACAATGAGCAGTTCTTC. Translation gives CASSLGGQVSYNEQFF.

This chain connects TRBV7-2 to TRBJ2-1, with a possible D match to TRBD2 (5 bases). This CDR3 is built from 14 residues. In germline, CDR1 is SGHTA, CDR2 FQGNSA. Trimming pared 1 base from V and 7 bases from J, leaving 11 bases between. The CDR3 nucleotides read TGTGCCAGCAGCTTAGGCGGGTCTCAGAATGAGCAGTTCTTC. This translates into CASSLGGSQNEQFF.